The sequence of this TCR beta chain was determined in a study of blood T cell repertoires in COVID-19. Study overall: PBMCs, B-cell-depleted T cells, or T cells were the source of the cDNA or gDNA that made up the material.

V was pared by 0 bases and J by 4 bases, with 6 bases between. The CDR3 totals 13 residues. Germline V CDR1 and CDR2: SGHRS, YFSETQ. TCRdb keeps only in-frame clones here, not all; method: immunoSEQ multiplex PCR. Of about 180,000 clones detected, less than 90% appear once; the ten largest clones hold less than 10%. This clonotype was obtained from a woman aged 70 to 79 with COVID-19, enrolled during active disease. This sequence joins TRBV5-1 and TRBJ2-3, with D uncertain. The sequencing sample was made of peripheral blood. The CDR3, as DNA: TGCGCCAGCAGCTTGGGAACGGCAGATACGCAGTATTTT. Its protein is CASSLGTADTQYF. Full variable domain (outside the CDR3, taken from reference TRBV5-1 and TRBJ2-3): KAGVTQTPRYLIKTRGQQVTLSCSPISGHRSVSWYQQTPGQGLQFLFEYFSETQRNKGNFPGRFSGRQFSNSRSEMNVSTLELGDSALYLCASSLGTADTQYFGPGTRLTVL.